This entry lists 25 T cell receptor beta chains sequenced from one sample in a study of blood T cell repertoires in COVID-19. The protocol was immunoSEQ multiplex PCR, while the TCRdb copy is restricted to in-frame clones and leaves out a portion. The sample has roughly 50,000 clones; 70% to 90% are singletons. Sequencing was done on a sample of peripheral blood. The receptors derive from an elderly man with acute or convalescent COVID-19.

CDR3 sequence reads: CASTGLVTEAFF. CDR3 in DNA: TGTGCCTCGACAGGGTTGGTCACTGAAGCTTTCTTT. The rearrangement uses TRBV28 and TRBJ1-1; 7 bases align to TRBD1. The CDR3 is 12 amino acids. J was trimmed by 4 bases and V by 11 bases; bases with no gene match: 7. CDR1 is MDHEN, CDR2 SYDVKM, per germline.

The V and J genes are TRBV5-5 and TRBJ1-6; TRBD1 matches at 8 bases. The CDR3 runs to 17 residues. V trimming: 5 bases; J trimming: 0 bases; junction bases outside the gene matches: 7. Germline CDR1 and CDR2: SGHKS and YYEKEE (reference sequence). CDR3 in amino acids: CASRGDRPSSYNSPLHF. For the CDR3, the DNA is TGTGCCAGCAGAGGGGACAGGCCGAGCTCCTATAATTCACCCCTCCACTTT.

In DNA, the CDR3 is TGCGCCAGCAGCTCGGGAGGGGAACCCTACGAGCAGTACTTC. Its protein is CASSSGGEPYEQYF. The rearrangement links TRBV5-1 to TRBJ2-7; 8 nucleotides line up with TRBD2. The CDR3 spans 14 residues. Germline values: CDR1 SGHRS, CDR2 YFSETQ. Trimming removed 3 bases from V and 2 bases from J; junction bases left unmatched: 4.

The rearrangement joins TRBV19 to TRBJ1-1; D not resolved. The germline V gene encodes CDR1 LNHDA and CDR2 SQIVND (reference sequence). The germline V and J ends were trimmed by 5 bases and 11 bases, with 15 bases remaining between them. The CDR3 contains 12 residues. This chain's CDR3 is CASSEAGSRAFF. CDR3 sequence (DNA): TGTGCCAGTAGTGAAGCCGGGTCCCGTGCTTTCTTT. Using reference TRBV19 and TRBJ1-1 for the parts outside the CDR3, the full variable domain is DGGITQSPKYLFRKEGQNVTLSCEQNLNHDAMYWYRQDPGQGLRLIYYSQIVNDFQKGDIAEGYSVSREKKESFPLTVTSAQKNPTAFYLCASSEAGSRAFFGQGTRLTVV.

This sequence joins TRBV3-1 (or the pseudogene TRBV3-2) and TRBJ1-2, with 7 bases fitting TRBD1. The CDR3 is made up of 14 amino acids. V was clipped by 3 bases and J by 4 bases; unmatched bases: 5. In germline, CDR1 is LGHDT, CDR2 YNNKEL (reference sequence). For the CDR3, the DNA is TGTGCCAGCAGCCACGGGACAGTCAGCTATGGCTACACCTTC. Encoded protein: CASSHGTVSYGYTF.

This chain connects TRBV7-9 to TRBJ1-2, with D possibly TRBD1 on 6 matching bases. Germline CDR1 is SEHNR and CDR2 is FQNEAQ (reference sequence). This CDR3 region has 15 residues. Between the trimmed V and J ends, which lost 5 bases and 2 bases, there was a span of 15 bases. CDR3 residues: CASSVEAQGNYGYTF. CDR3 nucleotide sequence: TGTGCCAGCAGCGTAGAGGCACAGGGAAACTATGGCTACACCTTC.

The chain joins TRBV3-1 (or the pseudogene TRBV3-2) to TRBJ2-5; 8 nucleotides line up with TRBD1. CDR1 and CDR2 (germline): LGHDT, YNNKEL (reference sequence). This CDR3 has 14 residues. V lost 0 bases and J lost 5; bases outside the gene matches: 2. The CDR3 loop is CASSQDTGGETQYF. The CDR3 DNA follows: TGTGCCAGCAGCCAAGATACAGGGGGGGAGACCCAGTACTTC.

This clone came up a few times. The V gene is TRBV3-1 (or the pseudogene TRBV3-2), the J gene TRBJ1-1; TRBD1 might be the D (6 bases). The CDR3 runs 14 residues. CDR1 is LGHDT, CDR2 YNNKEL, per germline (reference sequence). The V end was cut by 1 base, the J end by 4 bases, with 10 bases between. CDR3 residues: CASSQAQGRTEAFF. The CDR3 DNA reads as TGTGCCAGCAGCCAAGCACAGGGTCGCACTGAAGCTTTCTTT.

The CDR3 protein is CASSLPPGGGPMNTEAFF. Here the CDR3 DNA reads TGTGCCAGCAGCTTACCGCCCGGGGGGGGACCCATGAACACTGAAGCTTTCTTT. V and J are TRBV7-3 and TRBJ1-1; weak D call: TRBD1 (5 bases). The CDR3 covers 18 residues. CDR1 and CDR2 (germline): SGHTA, FQGTGA. V was trimmed by 2 bases and J by 0 bases, leaving 19 bases between them.

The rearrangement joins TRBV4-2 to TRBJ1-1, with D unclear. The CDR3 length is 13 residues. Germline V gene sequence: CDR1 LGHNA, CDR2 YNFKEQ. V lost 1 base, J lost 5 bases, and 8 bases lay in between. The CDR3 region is CASSQGRATEAFF. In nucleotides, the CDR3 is TGTGCCAGCAGCCAAGGGAGGGCGACTGAAGCTTTCTTT.

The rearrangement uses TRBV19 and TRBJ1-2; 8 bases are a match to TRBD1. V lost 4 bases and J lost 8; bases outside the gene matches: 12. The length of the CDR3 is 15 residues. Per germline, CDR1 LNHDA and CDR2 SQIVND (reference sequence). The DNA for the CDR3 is TGTGCCAGTAGTACGACACGGCAGGGGGCGTTAGGCTACACCTTC. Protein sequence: CASSTTRQGALGYTF.

The CDR3 nucleotides are TGTGCCAGCAGCCCCGGACAGGCCCCCTCTGGAAACACCATATATTTT. It encodes CASSPGQAPSGNTIYF. The genes are TRBV5-4 and TRBJ1-3, with 7 nucleotides matching TRBD1. J was trimmed by 0 bases and V by 4 bases; bases with no gene match: 7. The CDR3 is 16 amino acids. Germline V gene data show CDR1 as SGHNT and CDR2 as YYREEE (reference sequence). The full variable domain, with the rest looked up from reference TRBV5-4 and TRBJ1-3, is ETGVTQSPTHLIKTRGQQVTLRCSSQSGHNTVSWYQQALGQGPQFIFQYYREEENGRGNFPPRFSGLQFPNYSSELNVNALELDDSALYLCASSPGQAPSGNTIYFGEGSWLTVV.

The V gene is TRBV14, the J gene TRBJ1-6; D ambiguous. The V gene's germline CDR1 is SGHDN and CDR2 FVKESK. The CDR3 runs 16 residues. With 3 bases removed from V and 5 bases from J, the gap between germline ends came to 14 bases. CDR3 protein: CASSQGRWKDNSPLHF. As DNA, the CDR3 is TGTGCCAGCAGCCAGGGCAGATGGAAAGATAATTCACCCCTCCACTTT.

The DNA of the CDR3 is TGTGCCACCAGCATACGGAGGACAGGGAGGCGTGAAAAACTGTTTTTT. It codes for CATSIRRTGRREKLFF. This chain joins TRBV15 and TRBJ1-4; 8 bases align to TRBD1. The CDR3 runs 16 residues. Germline CDR1 is LNHNV and CDR2 is YYDKDF (reference sequence). J gave up 7 bases and V 4 bases, and 11 bases lay outside the gene matches.

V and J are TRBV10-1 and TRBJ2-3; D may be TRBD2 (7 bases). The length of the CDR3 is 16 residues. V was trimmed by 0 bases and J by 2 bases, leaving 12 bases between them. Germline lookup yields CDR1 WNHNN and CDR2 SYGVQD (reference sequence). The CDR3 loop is CASSESRGGPTDTQYF. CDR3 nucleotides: TGCGCCAGCAGTGAGTCGAGGGGGGGACCCACAGATACGCAGTATTTT.

This CDR3 is CASRANSGANVLTF. The CDR3 nucleotides are TGTGCCAGCAGGGCCAACTCTGGGGCCAACGTCCTGACTTTC. The rearrangement joins TRBV27 to TRBJ2-6, with unresolved D. The V end was cut by 6 bases, the J end by 0 bases, with 6 bases between. Germline CDR1 is MNHEY and CDR2 is SMNVEV (reference sequence). The CDR3 length is 14 residues.

The DNA for the CDR3 is TGTGCTAGTGCCGCCCTCGGGGTAAGCAATCAGCCCCAGCATTTT. Its translation is CASAALGVSNQPQHF. The chain couples TRBV12-5 to TRBJ1-5; D gene ambiguous. With 7 bases removed from V and 1 base from J, the gap between germline ends came to 14 bases. Germline V gene lookup returns CDR1 LGHNT and CDR2 FRNRAP. CDR3 length equals 15 residues. The full variable domain, with the rest looked up from reference TRBV12-5 and TRBJ1-5, is DARVTQTPRHKVTEMGQEVTMRCQPILGHNTVFWYRQTMMQGLELLAYFRNRAPLDDSGMPKDRFSAEMPDATLATLKIQPSEPRDSAVYFCASAALGVSNQPQHFGDGTRLSIL.

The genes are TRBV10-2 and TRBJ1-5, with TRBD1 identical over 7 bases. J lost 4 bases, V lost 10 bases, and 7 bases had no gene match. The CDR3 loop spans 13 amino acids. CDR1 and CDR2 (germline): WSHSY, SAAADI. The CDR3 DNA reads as TGCGCCACCGGACAGGATCGGAATCAGCCCCAGCATTTT. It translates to CATGQDRNQPQHF.

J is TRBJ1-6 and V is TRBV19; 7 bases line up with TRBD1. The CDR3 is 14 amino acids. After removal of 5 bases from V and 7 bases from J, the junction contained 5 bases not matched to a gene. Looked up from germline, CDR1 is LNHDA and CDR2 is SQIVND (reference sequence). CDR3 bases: TGTGCCAGTAGTCTAAGGGACAGAAATTCACCCCTCCACTTT. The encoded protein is CASSLRDRNSPLHF.

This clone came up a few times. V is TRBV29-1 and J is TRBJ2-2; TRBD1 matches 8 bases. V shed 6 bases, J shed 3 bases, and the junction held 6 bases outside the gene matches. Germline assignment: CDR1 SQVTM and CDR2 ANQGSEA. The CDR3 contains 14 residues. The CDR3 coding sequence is TGCAGCGTCCCCGGACAGGGTGACACCGGGGAGCTGTTTTTT. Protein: CSVPGQGDTGELFF.

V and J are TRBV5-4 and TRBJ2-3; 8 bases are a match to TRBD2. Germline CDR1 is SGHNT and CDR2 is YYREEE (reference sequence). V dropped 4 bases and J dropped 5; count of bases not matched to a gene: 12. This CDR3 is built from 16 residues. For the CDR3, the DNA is TGTGCCAGCAGCCACTCTTCTGCGGGGGGCCTAGATACGCAGTATTTT. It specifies CASSHSSAGGLDTQYF.

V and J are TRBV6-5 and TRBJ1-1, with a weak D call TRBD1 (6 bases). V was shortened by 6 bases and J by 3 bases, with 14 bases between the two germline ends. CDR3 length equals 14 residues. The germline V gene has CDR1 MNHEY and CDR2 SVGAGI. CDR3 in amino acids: CASSRKDSHTEAFF. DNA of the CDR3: TGTGCCAGCAGCCGAAAGGACAGTCACACTGAAGCTTTCTTT.

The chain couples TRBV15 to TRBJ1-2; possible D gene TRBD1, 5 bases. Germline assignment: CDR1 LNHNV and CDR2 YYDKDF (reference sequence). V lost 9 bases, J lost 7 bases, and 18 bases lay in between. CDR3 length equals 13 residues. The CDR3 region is CATSQDTNGGYTF. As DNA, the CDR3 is TGTGCCACATCCCAGGACACGAACGGTGGCTACACCTTC.

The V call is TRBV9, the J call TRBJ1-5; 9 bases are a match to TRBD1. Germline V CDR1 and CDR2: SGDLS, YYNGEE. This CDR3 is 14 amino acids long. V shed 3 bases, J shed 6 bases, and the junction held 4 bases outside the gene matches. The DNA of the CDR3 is TGTGCCAGCAGCGGGGGACAGGGCGGTCAGCCCCAGCATTTT. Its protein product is CASSGGQGGQPQHF.

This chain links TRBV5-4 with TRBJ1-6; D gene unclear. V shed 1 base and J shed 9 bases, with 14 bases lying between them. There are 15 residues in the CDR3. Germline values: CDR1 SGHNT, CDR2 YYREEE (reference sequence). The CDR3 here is CASSLFGPAGSPLHF. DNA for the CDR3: TGTGCCAGCAGCTTGTTTGGGCCGGCGGGTTCACCCCTCCACTTT.